These T cell receptor beta chains were read from a single sample in a study of metastatic and nonmetastatic thyroid tumors. With MiXCR, TCRdb called clones anew from the PCR reads. The repertoire includes approximately 28,000 clones, around 15% of them detected once, and 15% to 19% sits in the top ten. The sample was blood. The receptors derive from a male donor with papillary thyroid cancer or a benign thyroid nodule (not recorded which). Some clones in this sample may be carry-over from other donors' samples. Both conserved end residues are trimmed from each CDR3.

v_call: TRBV5-4
j_call: TRBJ2-7
cdr3_aa: ASSLWASGADEQY

v_call: TRBV11-3
j_call: TRBJ2-3
cdr3_aa: TSSSQGTSTDTQY

v_call: TRBV28
j_call: TRBJ1-1
cdr3_aa: ASSEDTEAF

v_call: TRBV12-3/TRBV12-4
j_call: TRBJ2-5
cdr3_aa: ASSGQGQPVGQETQY

v_call: TRBV6-1
j_call: TRBJ2-5
cdr3_aa: ASSEGTGGAETQY

v_call: TRBV19
j_call: TRBJ1-5
cdr3_aa: ASSILSGQPQH

v_call: TRBV6-1
j_call: TRBJ1-1
cdr3_aa: ASSFGGDTEAF

v_call: TRBV27
j_call: TRBJ1-5
cdr3_aa: AVSLSISVPQH

v_call: TRBV11-3
j_call: TRBJ2-2
cdr3_aa: ASSGGVAGTGELF

v_call: TRBV20-1
j_call: TRBJ1-5
cdr3_aa: SASAETDSQPQH

v_call: TRBV9
j_call: TRBJ2-5
cdr3_aa: ASSVGSGEETQY

v_call: TRBV7-2
j_call: TRBJ2-5
cdr3_aa: ASSFPGRQAQY

v_call: TRBV6-4
j_call: TRBJ2-1
cdr3_aa: PTSDPSGLASRQNEQF

v_call: TRBV11-2
j_call: TRBJ2-7
cdr3_aa: ASSLVYRGLAGESPYEQY